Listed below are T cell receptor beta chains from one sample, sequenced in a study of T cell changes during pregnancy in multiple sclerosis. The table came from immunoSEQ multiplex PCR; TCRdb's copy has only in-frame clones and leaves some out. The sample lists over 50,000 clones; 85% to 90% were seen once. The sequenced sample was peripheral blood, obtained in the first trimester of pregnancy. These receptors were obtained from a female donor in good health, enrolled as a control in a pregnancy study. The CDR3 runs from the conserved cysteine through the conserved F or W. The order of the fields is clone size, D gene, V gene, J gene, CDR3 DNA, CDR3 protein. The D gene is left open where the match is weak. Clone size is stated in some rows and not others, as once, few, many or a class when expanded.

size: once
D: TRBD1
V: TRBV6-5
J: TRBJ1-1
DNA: TGTGCCAGCAAGGAGGGGGCATATACTGAAGCTTTCTTT
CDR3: CASKEGAYTEAFF

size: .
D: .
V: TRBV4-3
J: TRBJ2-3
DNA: TGCGCCAGCAGCCAAGATCAAGGGACACCCACAACAGATACGCAGTATTTT
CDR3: CASSQDQGTPTTDTQYF

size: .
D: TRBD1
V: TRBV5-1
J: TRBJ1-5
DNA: TGCGCCAGCAGCTTGGGGGGGCAGGGGGATCAGCCCCAGCATTTT
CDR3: CASSLGGQGDQPQHF

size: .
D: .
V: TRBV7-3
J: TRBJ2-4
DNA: TGTGCCAGCAGCTCCAGGGGTGCCAAAAACATTCAGTACTTC
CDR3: CASSSRGAKNIQYF

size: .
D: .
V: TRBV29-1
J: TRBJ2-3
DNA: TGCAGCGTTGAAGGGGCAGGGGGGAGAGATACGCAGTATTTT
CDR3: CSVEGAGGRDTQYF

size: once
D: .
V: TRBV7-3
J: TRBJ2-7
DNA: TGTGCCAGCAGCTTAGGCGGGACCCTCTACGAGCAGTACTTC
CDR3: CASSLGGTLYEQYF

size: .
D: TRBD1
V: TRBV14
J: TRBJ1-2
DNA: TGTGCCAGCAGCCAAGTTTCAGGGGGCGCAAGCTATGGCTACACCTTC
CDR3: CASSQVSGGASYGYTF

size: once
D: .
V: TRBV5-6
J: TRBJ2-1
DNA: TGTGCCAGCAGCCCGACAGAATACAATGAGCAGTTCTTC
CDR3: CASSPTEYNEQFF

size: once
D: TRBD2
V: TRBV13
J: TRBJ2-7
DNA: TGTGCCAGCAGCCCCCCAGGGGCGGGGGGGCGCGAGCAGTACTTC
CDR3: CASSPPGAGGREQYF

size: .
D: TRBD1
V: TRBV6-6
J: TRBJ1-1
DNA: TGTGCCAGCAGTGCCCGGGACAGGGGCTCTGAAGCTTTCTTT
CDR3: CASSARDRGSEAFF

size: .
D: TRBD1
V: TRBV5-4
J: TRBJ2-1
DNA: TGTGCCAGCAGCTTGCGTCCGGGGACAGGATCTTACAATGAGCAGTTCTTC
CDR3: CASSLRPGTGSYNEQFF

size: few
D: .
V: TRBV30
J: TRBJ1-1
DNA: TGTGCCTGGAGTGCGGGGGGGGCGCGTGCTTTCTTT
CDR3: CAWSAGGARAFF

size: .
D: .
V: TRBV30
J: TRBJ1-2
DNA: TGTGCCTGGACAGTGTACGCTAACTATGGCTACACCTTC
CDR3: CAWTVYANYGYTF

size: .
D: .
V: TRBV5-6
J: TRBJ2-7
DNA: TGTGCCAGCAGCTTGGAATTGGGGGGGGGCGACGAGCAGTACTTC
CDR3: CASSLELGGGDEQYF

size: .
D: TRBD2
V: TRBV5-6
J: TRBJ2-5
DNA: TGTGCCAGCAGCGGCGGACTAGCGGGGGGGACCTCCTCAGAGACCCAGTACTTC
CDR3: CASSGGLAGGTSSETQYF

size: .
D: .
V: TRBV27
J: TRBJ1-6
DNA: TGTGCCAGCAGTTTATTTACGACAGGAGGCAGTTCACCCCTCCACTTT
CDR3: CASSLFTTGGSSPLHF

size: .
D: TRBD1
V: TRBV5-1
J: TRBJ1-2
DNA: TGCGCCAGCAGCTTGGAGTCGGGACAGGGCTACACCTTC
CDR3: CASSLESGQGYTF

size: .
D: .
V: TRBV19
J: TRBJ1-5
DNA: TGTGCCAGTAGTTCCTTCGGGGGTCAGCCCCAGCATTTT
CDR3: CASSSFGGQPQHF

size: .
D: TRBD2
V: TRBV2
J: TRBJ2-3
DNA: TGTGCCAGCAGCGCGGGACTAGCGGGGGGGCCAGATACGCAGTATTTT
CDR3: CASSAGLAGGPDTQYF

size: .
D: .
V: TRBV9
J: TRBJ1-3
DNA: TGTGCCAGCAGCGCTGAACTTGGGTCCTCTAGGTCTGGAAACACCATATATTTT
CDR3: CASSAELGSSRSGNTIYF

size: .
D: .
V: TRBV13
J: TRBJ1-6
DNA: TGTGCCAGCAGCTTGCAGAGATTGGTCGGGAATTCACCCCTCCACTTT
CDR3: CASSLQRLVGNSPLHF

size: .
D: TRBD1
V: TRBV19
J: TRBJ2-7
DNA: TGTGCCAGTAGTAACCAGGGGACAGCGGACTACGAGCAGTACTTC
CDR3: CASSNQGTADYEQYF

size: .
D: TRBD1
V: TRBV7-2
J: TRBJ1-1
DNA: TGTGCCAGCAGCTTACTAGCCGGGACAGTGAACACTGAAGCTTTCTTT
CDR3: CASSLLAGTVNTEAFF

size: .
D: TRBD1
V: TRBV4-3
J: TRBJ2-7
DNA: TGCGCCAGCAGCCAGGGGACAGGGAACTCCTACGAGCAGTACTTC
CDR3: CASSQGTGNSYEQYF

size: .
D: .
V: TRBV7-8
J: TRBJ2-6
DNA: TGTGCCAGCAGCCCCCTGTCTGGGGCCAACGTCCTGACTTTC
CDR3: CASSPLSGANVLTF

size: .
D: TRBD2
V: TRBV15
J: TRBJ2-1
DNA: TGTGCCACCAGCCCCAGCGGGGGTAATGAGCAGTTCTTC
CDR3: CATSPSGGNEQFF

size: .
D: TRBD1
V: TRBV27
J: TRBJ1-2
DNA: TGTGCCAGCAGTACCACGACAGGGGTTAACTATGGCTACACCTTC
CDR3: CASSTTTGVNYGYTF

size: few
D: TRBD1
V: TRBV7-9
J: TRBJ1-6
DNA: TGTGCCAGCAGCTTAGGGGACAGGGGTTATAATTCACCCCTCCACTTT
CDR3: CASSLGDRGYNSPLHF

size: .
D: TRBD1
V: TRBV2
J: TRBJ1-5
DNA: TGTGCCAGCAGTTATACAGGGGGCGGCCAGCCCCAGCATTTT
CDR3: CASSYTGGGQPQHF

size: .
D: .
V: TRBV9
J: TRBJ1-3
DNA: TGTGCCAGCAGCGACCGATCCAGGGAGGACACCATATATTTT
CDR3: CASSDRSREDTIYF

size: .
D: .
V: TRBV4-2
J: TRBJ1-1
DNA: TGTGCCAGCAGCCAAGATGACTTGCCGGGCACTGAAGCTTTCTTT
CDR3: CASSQDDLPGTEAFF

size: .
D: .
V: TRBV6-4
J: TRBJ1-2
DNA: TGTGCCAGCAGTGACTCGATCGGTTCGGGCTATGGCTACACCTTC
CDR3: CASSDSIGSGYGYTF

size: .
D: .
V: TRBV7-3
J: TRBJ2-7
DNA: TGTGCCAGACTGGGAGACTACGAGCAGTACTTC
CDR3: CARLGDYEQYF

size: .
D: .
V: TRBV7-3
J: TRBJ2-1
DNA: TGTGCCAGCGCCCTAAGCTCCTACAATGAGCAGTTCTTC
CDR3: CASALSSYNEQFF

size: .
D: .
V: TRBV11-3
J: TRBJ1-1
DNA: TGTGCCAGCAGCTCCCTAGCCGGCACTGAAGCTTTCTTT
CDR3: CASSSLAGTEAFF

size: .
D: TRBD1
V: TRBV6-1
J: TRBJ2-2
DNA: TGTGCCAGCGCTAGACAGGGGGCGGGCGCCGGGGAGCTGTTTTTT
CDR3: CASARQGAGAGELFF

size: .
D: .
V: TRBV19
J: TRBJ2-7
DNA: TGTGCCAGTAGTATAACCCAGGGTTCCTACGAGCAGTACTTC
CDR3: CASSITQGSYEQYF

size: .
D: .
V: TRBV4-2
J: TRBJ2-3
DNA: TGTGCCAGCAGCCAAGATCTTTCTTCAGATACGCAGTATTTT
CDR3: CASSQDLSSDTQYF

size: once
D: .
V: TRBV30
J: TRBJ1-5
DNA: TGTGCCTGGAGTGTTAGGAAGGGAGTTGGGAGCAATCAGCCCCAGCATTTT
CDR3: CAWSVRKGVGSNQPQHF

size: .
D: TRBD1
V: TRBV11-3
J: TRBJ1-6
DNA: TGTGCCAGCAGCTTAGGACAGGGGGCTGGTTCACCCCTCCACTTT
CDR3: CASSLGQGAGSPLHF

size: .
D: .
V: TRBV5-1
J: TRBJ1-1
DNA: TGCGCCAGCAGCTTCGACAGGAACACTGAAGCTTTCTTT
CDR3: CASSFDRNTEAFF

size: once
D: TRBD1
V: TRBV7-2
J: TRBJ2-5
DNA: TGTGCCAGCAGCCCTCAGACAGGGGAGGTAGAGACCCAGTACTTC
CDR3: CASSPQTGEVETQYF